This TCR beta chain was documented in a study of human T cells and chemical hapten exposure. As the library was built, unique molecular identifiers were attached to individual cDNA molecules. TCRdb independently ran MiXCR on the RACE reads; one entry per CDR3 protein. The sample lists about 57,000 distinct CDR3 sequences, 7.5% to 10% occurring once. V lost 3 bases and J lost 7; bases outside the gene matches: 11. This CDR3 is 15 amino acids long. Germline V gives CDR1 GTSNPN, CDR2 SVGIG (reference sequence). Findings and caveats of the study: Expanded TCR sets contained significantly more large CDR3 similarity clusters than controls.

This clonotype was recorded at least ten times. Its cognate antigen is unknown. Documented time point: patch test 1, 2 weeks after DPC sensitization. Treatment: therapeutic diphenylcyclopropenone sensitization with weekly scalp DPC. Unfractionated whole blood was the source from which total RNA was extracted. This receptor was identified in a middle-aged woman with alopecia areata. Some clones in this sample may be carry-over from other donors' samples. The sequenced sample was whole blood, obtained in connection with sensitization to the hapten diphenylcyclopropenone (DPC). The chain employs TRBV30 and TRBJ1-5; 8 bases map to TRBD1. For the CDR3, the DNA is TGTGCCTGGAGAAAGGGGACAGGAGAGCGACAGCCCCAGCATTTT. Its translation is CAWRKGTGERQPQHF.